This T cell receptor beta chain emerged from a study of blood T cell repertoires in COVID-19. Study-wide background: Both acute and convalescent COVID-19 samples were obtained from the United States, Italy and Spain. PBMCs, B-cell-depleted T cells, or T cells provided the cDNA or gDNA that made up the material.

Authors' processing steps: Reference gene primer amplification yielded estimated nucleated cell counts. This table comes from immunoSEQ multiplex PCR, and its TCRdb copy is limited to in-frame clones, with some not included. The D gene and trimming were derived from the DNA, and the V and J assignments and clone size from that table. The data show around 190,000 clones, 75% to 90% seen once. Sequencing was carried out using peripheral blood. The sequence derives from a man aged 30 to 45 with acute or convalescent COVID-19.

The CDR3 DNA reads as TGCGCCAGCAGCCTACCAGGAGGTAGAGCTTTCTTT. Protein product: CASSLPGGRAFF. This sequence joins TRBV5-1 and TRBJ1-1, with no clear D. Germline V gives CDR1 SGHRS, CDR2 YFSETQ. The V gene lost 4 bases and the J gene lost 10 bases, with 14 bases spanning the gap. The CDR3 loop spans 12 amino acids.